The 16 T cell receptor beta chains listed next were all sequenced from one sample in a study of CD8+CD57+ T cells in acquired aplastic anemia. Genomic DNA was employed as the template in profiling TCR beta VDJ and CDR3. TCRdb ran MiXCR on the reads and lists one entry per CDR3 protein. This sample yields 180,000 or so distinct CDR3 sequences, of which under 55% are seen a single time; 2.5% to 3.5% belongs to the top ten. Sequenced material: sorted CD4+, CD8+, or CD8+CD57+ T cells (not recorded which) from PBMCs. Receptor source: a human donor in good health.

This clonotype was seen a few times. The chain employs TRBV5-6 and TRBJ2-4; TRBD2 matches 10 bases. Germline V gene data show CDR1 as SGHDT and CDR2 as YYEEEE. Trimming cost V 2 bases and J 8 bases; bases outside gene matches: 4. This CDR3 contains 14 residues. The CDR3 sequence: CASSFASGSYIQYF. Written as DNA, the CDR3 is TGTGCCAGCAGCTTCGCTAGCGGGAGTTACATTCAGTACTTC.

Worth noting for this clonotype: At one of its ends the junction is not consistent with the germline gene, which may arise from a read error. V gene TRBV19 combines with J gene TRBJ1-1; D is possibly TRBD1 (5 bases). Germline values: CDR1 LNHDA, CDR2 SQIVND (reference sequence). The CDR3 is 14 amino acids. CDR3 in DNA: TGTGCCAGTAGTCAGGGATTAGGGAACACTGAAGCATTCTTT. Encoded protein: CASSQGLGNTEAFF.

V is TRBV15 and J is TRBJ2-7; D remains ambiguous. V lost 0 bases and J lost 9, with 12 bases in between. Looked up from germline, CDR1 is LNHNV and CDR2 is YYDKDF (reference sequence). The CDR3 loop spans 13 amino acids. The CDR3, as DNA: TGTGCCACCAGCAGAGATCCCCAGCAAGGGCAGTACTTC. Protein sequence: CATSRDPQQGQYF.

The rearrangement links TRBV20-1 to TRBJ2-5, with 10 bases identical to TRBD2. V trimming: 5 bases; J trimming: 1 base; junction bases outside the gene matches: 4. CDR1 and CDR2 (germline): DFQATT, SNEGSKA (reference sequence). This CDR3 contains 14 residues. In DNA, the CDR3 is TGCAGTGCTTACCTAGCGGGGGTCCAAGAGACCCAGTACTTC. It is translated as CSAYLAGVQETQYF.

This clonotype has ten or more counts. The chain uses TRBV12-3 or TRBV12-4 and TRBJ2-3; 10 bases are shared with TRBD2. V was pared by 6 bases and J by 3 bases, with 9 bases of the junction left unmatched. The CDR3 is 16 amino acids. In DNA form, the CDR3 reads TGTGCCAGCAGAGGGGCTAGCGGGAGTCATACAGATACGCAGTATTTT. Residues: CASRGASGSHTDTQYF.

This clonotype has only one observation. The chain links TRBV2 to TRBJ2-2; possibly TRBD1 or TRBD2 for D (6 bases each). The V end was cut by 3 bases, the J end by 4 bases, with 9 bases between. Germline V gene sequence: CDR1 SNHLY, CDR2 FYNNEI. The CDR3 covers 14 residues. The CDR3: CASSDRGGTGELFF. In DNA, the CDR3 is TGTGCCAGCAGTGACAGGGGAGGCACCGGGGAGCTGTTTTTT. The full variable domain, completed using reference TRBV2 and TRBJ2-2, is EPEVTQTPSHQVTQMGQEVILRCVPISNHLYFYWYRQILGQKVEFLVSFYNNEISEKSEIFDDQFSVERPDGSNFTLKIRSTKLEDSAMYFCASSDRGGTGELFFGEGSRLTVL.

This clonotype was recorded many times. In DNA, the CDR3 is TGTGCCAGCAGTTACTTCGGCCAGCTAGAGACCCAGTACTTC. Its protein product is CASSYFGQLETQYF. This chain uses TRBV6-2 or TRBV6-3 with TRBJ2-5; the D is unclear. This CDR3 contains 14 residues. V was clipped by 1 base and J by 4 bases, with 10 bases between them. The germline gives CDR1 MNHEY, CDR2 SVGEGT.

The chain has TRBV5-1 and TRBJ2-1; 11 nucleotides align to TRBD2. The CDR3 spans 16 residues. Germline assignment: CDR1 SGHRS and CDR2 YFSETQ. The J segment lost 2 bases and the V segment lost 2 bases, leaving 3 bases of the junction unmatched. The CDR3 is CASSFASGGPYNEQFF. CDR3 sequence (DNA): TGCGCCAGCAGCTTCGCTAGCGGGGGGCCCTACAATGAGCAGTTCTTC.

As concerns this clonotype: This may come from a read error, since a much larger clone is one base off. The chain links TRBV20-1 to TRBJ2-2, with 7 bases lining up with TRBD2. The CDR3 is 15 residues long. Trimming at V came to 2 bases and at J to 1 base, leaving 4 bases not matched to a gene. The germline CDR1 and CDR2 sequences are DFQATT and SNEGSKA (reference sequence). Here the CDR3 DNA reads TGCAGTGCTAGAACTGGCGGGGGGAACACCGGGGAGCTGTTTTTT. Protein product: CSARTGGGNTGELFF.

The V and J genes are TRBV2 and TRBJ2-7; 12 bases are a match to TRBD1. The V gene's germline CDR1 is SNHLY and CDR2 FYNNEI. V dropped 7 bases and J dropped 7; count of bases not matched to a gene: 8. The CDR3 loop spans 14 amino acids. The chain's CDR3 is CASTPGQGAREQYF. The CDR3, as DNA: TGTGCCAGCACCCCGGGACAGGGGGCAAGGGAGCAGTACTTC. Complete variable domain (other parts from reference TRBV2 and TRBJ2-7): EPEVTQTPSHQVTQMGQEVILRCVPISNHLYFYWYRQILGQKVEFLVSFYNNEISEKSEIFDDQFSVERPDGSNFTLKIRSTKLEDSAMYFCASTPGQGAREQYFGPGTRLTVT.

This clonotype was found many times. The V call is TRBV9, the J call TRBJ2-3; 12 nucleotides line up with TRBD2. The CDR3 runs to 17 residues. Germline CDR1 and CDR2: SGDLS and YYNGEE. V trimming: 4 bases; J trimming: 6 bases; junction bases outside the gene matches: 12. CDR3 DNA: TGTGCCAGCAGCCCTCATTTCGGACTAGCGGGACAGGATACGCAGTATTTT. It specifies CASSPHFGLAGQDTQYF. The whole variable domain, remainder taken from reference TRBV9 and TRBJ2-3, is DSGVTQTPKHLITATGQRVTLRCSPRSGDLSVYWYQQSLDQGLQFLIQYYNGEERAKGNILERFSAQQFPDLHSELNLSSLELGDSALYFCASSPHFGLAGQDTQYFGPGTRLTVL.

This sequence joins TRBV7-8 and TRBJ2-3; D may correspond to TRBD1 or TRBD2 (5 bases each). Per the germline V gene, CDR1 is SGHVS and CDR2 is FQNEAQ. V dropped 0 bases and J dropped 4 bases, with 14 bases sitting between them. The CDR3 loop spans 16 amino acids. This CDR3 reads CASSLAVVRGADTQYF. CDR3 DNA: TGTGCCAGCAGCTTAGCGGTGGTAAGGGGAGCAGATACGCAGTATTTT.

In its sample, this clonotype was seen a few times. The V and J genes are TRBV10-2 and TRBJ1-2; D call uncertain. Germline CDR1 WSHSY, CDR2 SAAADI. CDR3 length equals 12 residues. Trimming stripped 8 bases from V and 7 bases from J, with 14 bases between. The CDR3 protein is CASRTVISGYTF. Written as DNA, the CDR3 is TGCGCCAGCCGGACCGTCATTAGTGGCTACACCTTC.

V and J are TRBV20-1 and TRBJ1-2, with 7 bases aligning to TRBD1. CDR1 DFQATT and CDR2 SNEGSKA come from the germline V gene (reference sequence). The V gene end was trimmed by 6 bases and the J gene end by 4 bases; junction bases not matched to a gene: 5. This CDR3 spans 12 amino acids. CDR3 protein: CSARQGLYGYTF. DNA for the CDR3: TGCAGTGCGAGACAGGGACTCTATGGCTACACCTTC.

This clonotype was recorded a few times. The chain carries TRBV7-8 and TRBJ2-1; D is perhaps TRBD1 or TRBD2 (5 bases each). The V and J ends lost 3 bases and 5 bases respectively, with 8 bases between them. This CDR3 has 13 residues. CDR1 is SGHVS and CDR2 is FQNEAQ in the germline V gene. In DNA, the CDR3 is TGTGCCAGCAGCTTTGGGGGAAACAATGAGCAGTTCTTC. It codes for CASSFGGNNEQFF.

The chain carries TRBV7-3 and TRBJ2-5, with D possibly being TRBD1 (8 bases). Between the trimmed V and J ends, which lost 5 bases and 3 bases, there was a span of 16 bases. CDR3 length equals 15 residues. CDR1 and CDR2 from the germline V gene are SGHTA and FQGTGA. In DNA, the CDR3 is TGTGCCAGCAGCCCGCACAGGGGGGGCGAAGAGACCCAGTACTTC. This translates into CASSPHRGGEETQYF.